This T cell receptor beta chain appears in the sequencing data of a study of T cells in Graves' hyperthyroidism and ophthalmopathy (dated by TCRdb to about 2019). About the full investigation: TCR V-J signatures able to tell the groups apart were searched for in a discovery cohort of some 100 patients, of whom over 40 had Graves' ophthalmopathy and 57 had stable Graves' hyperthyroidism. Prospective prediction of ophthalmopathy was tested in an independent validation cohort of 18 to 20 hyperthyroidism patients and 15 to 17 patients who later progressed to ophthalmopathy. For training and testing, the 100 or so patients in the discovery cohort were randomly divided in a 7:3 ratio. Thyroid tissue and blood T-cell repertoires from more than five Graves' hyperthyroidism patients were also compared in the study. Following sampling, methimazole starting at 30 mg daily was given to hyperthyroidism patients, and high-dose intravenous methylprednisolone was given to ophthalmopathy patients. The paper reports TCR Vbeta CDR3 sequencing of about 140 peripheral blood samples: some 41 ophthalmopathy, some 80 hyperthyroidism and 17 progressor patients. The study at large found these results: Most expanded thyroid clonotypes (frequency above 0.001) were also detected in blood, suggesting blood repertoires may reflect thyroid immune responses. A 13 V-J signature model separated ophthalmopathy from stable hyperthyroidism, with 87.88% sensitivity and 81.08% specificity in cross-validation and 80%/75% in testing. Sample size was not statistically predetermined, and blinding of investigators to group allocation was not performed. During validation, the model predicted progression to ophthalmopathy a median of about 6.3 months ahead of onset, with roughly 65% sensitivity and 72.22% specificity.

TCR beta CDR3 regions were amplified from RNA transcripts. The TCR CDR3 was subjected to a first round of RT-PCR using the HTBI primer set and the Qiagen OneStep RT-PCR kit. The libraries were constructed in a second round of multiplex PCR and then size-selected and purified. Libraries were sequenced paired-end with 100 bp reads on an Illumina HiSeq2000. The original pipeline was this. Raw data were processed with SOAPnuke, discarding reads with adapters, uncalled bases, mean Phred below 15, or no exact constant-primer or identifier match. High-quality paired reads were merged with COPE v1.2.5, and unique nucleotide sequences were defined as clonotypes. Clonotypes were aligned to IMGT TRBV, TRBD and TRBJ reference segments using MiTCR v1.1. Analysis was restricted to V-J combinations with a frequency above 0.0001, which covered roughly 99% of repertoires. A TCS score was defined as the ratio between F50 (clonal expansion) and ExV (chaos), using BLOSUM62-based TCRdist between CDR3 peptides within each V-J. Welch's t-statistics and random forest reduced 514 V-J features to 13, which were used in a naive Bayes classifier (R e1071). The Morisita-Horn index was used to measure how similar the thyroid and blood repertoires were. In-frame beta chains were kept once TCRdb had trimmed the public reads at Q25 with fastp and called clones with MiXCR. Rows matching on CDR3 protein sequence are summarized as one entry with the most common DNA and genes. The V and J calls and clone size are TCRdb's, not the authors'. The sample includes 550,000 to 600,000 distinct CDR3 sequences, with roughly 46% observed a single time. The ten largest clones represent roughly 20% of the sample.

CDR1 and CDR2, looked up from the germline V gene, are MGHRA and YSYEKL. The CDR3 runs 16 residues from the cysteine to the phenylalanine. The CDR3 DNA has 48 bases and is translated from base 1. The junction shows trimming of 4 bases on V and 1 base on J, and the gene matches do not reach 8 bases of it. In regard to this clonotype: No antigen is known for it. The input lacks base qualities; no much larger clone sits a single base away.

Any patient with an uncontrolled infection, another autoimmune disease, pregnancy or lactation was excluded. Diagnoses relied on clinical symptoms, serum thyroxine and TRAb, thyroid ultrasound and orbital computed tomography. Trizol reagent was used to extract total RNA, and RNA quality was then checked on an Agilent 2100 Bioanalyzer. The sequence derives from an adult woman with Graves' disease, either hyperthyroidism or ophthalmopathy (not recorded which). Sequenced: peripheral blood or thyroid tissue (not recorded which). The rearrangement joined TRBV4-1 to TRBJ2-5; 8 central nucleotides agree with TRBD2. The CDR3 region has the sequence CASSRGPGGSQETQYF. The DNA sequence is as follows: TGCGCCAGCAGCCGGGGGCCGGGGGGGAGCCAAGAGACCCAGTACTTC.